A selection of T cell receptor beta chains follows, all from one sample in a study of post-analysis software for immune sequencing data. TCRdb reprocessed the PCR reads with MiXCR, giving one entry per CDR3 protein. The table shows 500,000 to 600,000 distinct CDR3 sequences, with 44% occurring only once. The sequenced sample was blood. The source is a girl aged 5 to 17 with multiple sclerosis. CDR3s include the opening cysteine and the closing phenylalanine or tryptophan. The D gene is left open where the match is weak. The size of a clone is reported for some rows only, either as once, few or many, or as a class for expanded clones.

CDR3 protein | CDR3 DNA | clone size | J gene | V gene | D gene
CSADRGVNYNEQFF | TGCAGTGCGGACAGGGGCGTGAACTACAATGAGCAGTTCTTC | NA | TRBJ2-1 | TRBV20-1 | TRBD1
CASTQPGETQYF | TGTGCCAGCACCCAGCCGGGAGAGACCCAGTACTTC | NA | TRBJ2-5 | TRBV7-2 | NA
CSVRGTAQSYNEQFF | TGCAGCGTCCGCGGGACAGCGCAATCCTACAATGAGCAGTTCTTC | few | TRBJ2-1 | TRBV29-1 | NA
CASGGETSIKETQYF | TGTGCCAGCGGGGGGGAGACTAGCATAAAAGAGACCCAGTACTTC | NA | TRBJ2-5 | TRBV7-6 | TRBD2
CASSEEDSGANVLTF | TGTGCCAGCAGTGAAGAGGACTCTGGGGCCAACGTCCTGACTTTC | many | TRBJ2-6 | TRBV6-1 | NA
CASSMDRGNGYTF | TGCGCCAGCAGCATGGACAGGGGGAATGGCTACACCTTC | NA | TRBJ1-2 | TRBV5-1 | TRBD1
CASSLGWSPQNIQYF | TGCGCCAGCAGCCTGGGGTGGAGCCCCCAAAACATTCAGTACTTC | NA | TRBJ2-4 | TRBV4-1 | NA
CASSSPGLGARNIQYF | TGTGCCAGCAGTTCCCCGGGGTTGGGGGCTCGGAACATTCAGTACTTC | NA | TRBJ2-4 | TRBV27 | NA
CASSQGLAPSDAQYF | TGTGCCAGCAGCCAAGGACTAGCTCCGTCAGATGCGCAGTATTTT | NA | TRBJ2-3 | TRBV3-1 | TRBD2
CASSQDFSGRRNEQFF | TGCGCCAGCAGCCAAGATTTTAGCGGGAGGCGCAATGAGCAGTTCTTC | NA | TRBJ2-1 | TRBV4-1 | TRBD2